The rows below give T cell receptor beta chains drawn from one sample of a study of blood T cell repertoires in COVID-19. Sequencing used immunoSEQ multiplex PCR; TCRdb keeps in-frame clones, though not all of them. The repertoire holds over 15,000 clones, with about 82% as singletons. What was sequenced was peripheral blood. All receptors derive from an elderly man with acute or convalescent COVID-19. Both conserved end residues are part of each CDR3. The order of the fields is CDR3 protein, V gene, J gene.

CDR3: CAISESGGGTYEQYF
V: TRBV10-3
J: TRBJ2-7

CDR3: CASSQGTSPETQYF
V: TRBV4-2
J: TRBJ2-5

CDR3: CASSYADSPYEQYF
V: TRBV6-1
J: TRBJ2-7

CDR3: CAGETGQGRGANVLTF
V: TRBV7-8
J: TRBJ2-6

CDR3: CASSVAQAALSTDTQYF
V: TRBV9
J: TRBJ2-3

CDR3: CASSDYGSNGYTF
V: TRBV9
J: TRBJ1-2

CDR3: CASSDQGGSTGELFF
V: TRBV6-1
J: TRBJ2-2

CDR3: CASSQLSTGGKGYTF
V: TRBV3-1/TRBV3-2
J: TRBJ1-2

CDR3: CASSLVTGQETQYF
V: TRBV5-4
J: TRBJ2-5

CDR3: CAWIWGGADGYTF
V: TRBV30
J: TRBJ1-2

CDR3: CASSLARDITYNEQFF
V: TRBV7-2
J: TRBJ2-1